A selection of T cell receptor beta chains follows, all from one sample in a study of PD-1 blockade in classical Hodgkin lymphoma. TCRdb keeps only in-frame clones here, not all; method: immunoSEQ multiplex PCR. In the table there are some 14,000 clones, approximately 80% of which are singletons. This sample comprised peripheral blood mononuclear cells (PBMCs), obtained at baseline. The receptors were gathered from a human donor with classical Hodgkin lymphoma. Both conserved end residues are part of each CDR3. A D gene is named only where the DNA matches it firmly. Clone size is shown for a subset of rows, as once, few, many or a class of expanded clone.

TRBD1 | - | TRBJ2-1 | TRBV7-9 | CASSPDRRTYNEQFF | TGTGCCAGCAGCCCGGACAGGAGAACGTACAATGAGCAGTTCTTC
- | - | TRBJ2-4 | TRBV6-6 | CASSYGPGVDKNIQYF | TGTGCCAGCAGTTACGGTCCAGGGGTGGACAAAAACATTCAGTACTTC
TRBD1 | - | TRBJ2-1 | TRBV7-9 | CASSSGGPEPAYNEQFF | TGTGCCAGCAGCTCAGGGGGTCCCGAACCCGCCTACAATGAGCAGTTCTTC
- | - | TRBJ1-5 | TRBV2 | CASSEAPRAGQPQHF | TGTGCCAGCAGTGAAGCGCCCAGGGCGGGACAGCCCCAGCATTTT
- | - | TRBJ2-4 | TRBV28 | CASSLSTELKNIQYF | TGTGCCAGCAGTCTCTCGACAGAATTAAAAAACATTCAGTACTTC
- | - | TRBJ1-6 | TRBV5-8 | CASSLDNPSYNSPLHF | TGTGCCAGCAGCTTGGATAATCCCTCCTATAATTCACCCCTCCACTTT
- | - | TRBJ2-7 | TRBV29-1 | CSVEDRTMSYEQYF | TGCAGCGTTGAAGATCGTACCATGTCATACGAGCAGTACTTC
- | - | TRBJ2-3 | TRBV9 | CASSVGPPVTDTQYF | TGTGCCAGCAGCGTCGGCCCGCCTGTCACAGATACGCAGTATTTT
TRBD1 | - | TRBJ2-7 | TRBV7-9 | CASSSTGQTGEQYF | TGTGCCAGCAGCTCGACGGGACAGACGGGCGAGCAGTACTTC
TRBD2 | - | TRBJ2-3 | TRBV7-2 | CASSLVQRGATDTQYF | TGTGCCAGCAGCTTGGTCCAGCGGGGGGCCACAGATACGCAGTATTTT
- | - | TRBJ2-3 | TRBV4-1 | CASSQTGTLETTDTQYF | TGCGCCAGCAGCCAGACCGGGACACTGGAAACCACAGATACGCAGTATTTT
- | large | TRBJ1-1 | TRBV5-1 | CASSLGTGGLYTEAFF | TGCGCCAGCAGCTTGGGAACCGGGGGCTTATACACTGAAGCTTTCTTT
- | - | TRBJ2-3 | TRBV29-1 | CSVEPGPDTQYF | TGCAGCGTTGAACCGGGTCCAGATACGCAGTATTTT
- | - | TRBJ2-1 | TRBV19 | CASSITPSSYNEQFF | TGTGCCAGTAGTATTACGCCGAGCTCCTACAATGAGCAGTTCTTC
- | - | TRBJ2-1 | TRBV19 | CASSIKGSSYNEQFF | TGTGCCAGTAGTATAAAGGGAAGCTCCTACAATGAGCAGTTCTTC
TRBD1 | - | TRBJ1-2 | TRBV7-9 | CASSLLTGDGGYTF | TGTGCCAGCAGTTTGTTAACAGGGGATGGGGGCTACACCTTC
TRBD1 | few | TRBJ2-7 | TRBV10-3 | CAISGLGQGLYEQYF | TGTGCCATCAGTGGGTTGGGACAGGGGCTTTACGAGCAGTACTTC
TRBD2 | - | TRBJ2-2 | TRBV19 | CASRTSGGAWEELFF | TGTGCCAGTAGGACTAGCGGGGGGGCCTGGGAGGAGCTGTTTTTT
- | few | TRBJ1-3 | TRBV7-3 | CASSPGTGNTIYF | TGTGCCAGCAGCCCGGGTACAGGGAACACCATATATTTT
- | - | TRBJ2-7 | TRBV2 | CASSAWGYEQYF | TGTGCCAGCAGTGCTTGGGGGTACGAGCAGTACTTC
- | - | TRBJ2-7 | TRBV7-2 | CASSFRTENYEQYF | TGTGCCAGCAGCTTCAGGACAGAAAACTACGAGCAGTACTTC
TRBD2 | - | TRBJ2-7 | TRBV4-1 | CASSQGTLAGGEQYF | TGCGCCAGCAGCCAAGGAACCCTAGCGGGGGGGGAGCAGTACTTC
- | - | TRBJ2-3 | TRBV18 | CASSPSQIMDTQYF | TGTGCCAGCTCACCCTCCCAGATTATGGATACGCAGTATTTT
- | once | TRBJ2-1 | TRBV7-8 | CASSHDLADYNEQFF | TGTGCCAGCAGCCATGATTTGGCGGATTACAATGAGCAGTTCTTC
TRBD2 | - | TRBJ2-5 | TRBV9 | CASSATSGGGETQYF | TGTGCCAGCAGCGCGACTAGCGGGGGCGGGGAGACCCAGTACTTC
TRBD1 | - | TRBJ2-3 | TRBV18 | CASSPRGQGSTDTQYF | TGTGCCAGCTCACCAAGGGGACAGGGGAGCACAGATACGCAGTATTTT
- | few | TRBJ2-1 | TRBV30 | CAFDPDSYNEQFF | TGTGCCTTTGACCCTGACTCCTACAATGAGCAGTTCTTC
- | once | TRBJ2-7 | TRBV19 | CASSDQRQQFTSYEQYF | TGTGCCAGTAGTGACCAAAGACAGCAATTTACCTCCTACGAGCAGTACTTC
- | - | TRBJ1-1 | TRBV19 | CASSPVGDATFF | TGTGCCAGTAGTCCAGTAGGAGATGCGACTTTCTTT
- | - | TRBJ2-3 | TRBV15 | CATSVGTSTDTQYF | TGTGCCACCAGCGTAGGGACTTCCACAGATACGCAGTATTTT
- | - | TRBJ2-3 | TRBV5-4 | CASSLVTGQGGTQYF | TGTGCCAGCAGCTTGGTAACCGGCCAGGGGGGTACGCAGTATTTT
TRBD1 | - | TRBJ1-1 | TRBV11-1 | CASSADRGRSEAFF | TGTGCCAGCAGCGCGGACAGGGGTAGGTCTGAAGCTTTCTTT
- | - | TRBJ2-7 | TRBV7-3 | CASSLSRGTESSYEQYF | TGTGCCAGCAGCTTATCCCGGGGGACAGAGAGCTCCTACGAGCAGTACTTC
TRBD1 | few | TRBJ2-7 | TRBV5-4 | CASSSRDRGILEQYF | TGTGCCAGCAGCTCCCGAGACAGGGGAATCCTCGAGCAGTACTTC
- | - | TRBJ1-1 | TRBV5-1 | CASSWTAGTEAFF | TGCGCCAGCAGCTGGACAGCAGGCACTGAAGCTTTCTTT
- | - | TRBJ1-1 | TRBV4-1 | CASSHPLGGRIRGSPEAFF | TGCGCCAGCAGCCACCCCCTGGGGGGGAGGATTAGGGGGAGCCCTGAAGCTTTCTTT
TRBD1 | - | TRBJ1-2 | TRBV9 | CASSVSEGAMYGYTF | TGTGCCAGCAGCGTATCGGAGGGGGCCATGTATGGCTACACCTTC
- | - | TRBJ1-1 | TRBV7-9 | CASSPLVEAFF | TGTGCCAGCAGCCCCCTAGTAGAAGCTTTCTTT
TRBD2 | once | TRBJ2-1 | TRBV18 | CASWGLAGAEQFF | TGTGCCAGCTGGGGGCTAGCGGGTGCTGAGCAGTTCTTC
- | few | TRBJ1-5 | TRBV19 | CASTTQGMRQPQHF | TGTGCCAGTACAACCCAGGGAATGAGACAGCCCCAGCATTTT
TRBD1 | few | TRBJ2-3 | TRBV5-1 | CASSFGTADTQYF | TGCGCCAGCAGCTTCGGGACAGCAGATACGCAGTATTTT
- | - | TRBJ1-5 | TRBV6-4 | CASSDLPPLRSNQPQHF | TGTGCCAGCAGTGACTTACCTCCGCTACGTAGCAATCAGCCCCAGCATTTT